This is a list of T cell receptor beta chains from one sample in a study of T cell responses to AZD1222 COVID-19 vaccine. Sequencing used immunoSEQ multiplex PCR; TCRdb keeps in-frame clones, though not all of them. The table has 110,000 to 150,000 clones, less than 95% seen once. Source: peripheral blood, taken on day 0 of AZD1222 vaccination. The receptors shown here come from an adult in good health. Both conserved end residues are part of each CDR3. A D gene is named only where the DNA matches it firmly.

v_gene,d_gene,CDR3aa
TRBV6-5,NA,CASRETDTFNEKLFF
TRBV6-2/TRBV6-3,NA,CASSYSTSGGGYTF
TRBV12-3/TRBV12-4,TRBD2,CASSGGTRNEQFF
TRBV30,NA,CACTPPQPMSNYGYTF
TRBV6-5,NA,CASSYSTGGLDEQYF
TRBV28,NA,CAIPAPSGANVLTF
TRBV7-9,TRBD1,CASSRQGASATNEKLFF
TRBV19,NA,CASSISGFEQFF
TRBV2,NA,CASSERRGFWGYTF
TRBV20-1,NA,CSASSWGSELQETQYF
TRBV7-3,NA,CASSPSYGPANTGELFF
TRBV6-2/TRBV6-3,NA,CASSVPGAGYGYTF